This T cell receptor (beta chain) originates from a study of patients and donors after allogeneic stem cell transplantation. V lost 2 bases, J lost 6 bases, and 4 bases lay in between. CDR3 length: 11 residues. One entry per CDR3 protein, called by TCRdb with MiXCR from the RT-PCR reads. This sample has about 150,000 distinct CDR3 sequences, with approximately 37% found just once. The sequence was obtained from a human donor who was either an allogeneic HSCT recipient or a stem cell or donor lymphocyte infusion donor (not recorded which). It is not recorded whose cells these are; they may come from a transplant donor. The material sequenced was blood, either unsorted or a sorted T cell fraction (not recorded which). The V call is TRBV12-3 or TRBV12-4, the J call TRBJ1-2; D call uncertain. The CDR3 is CASSLNNGYTF. The CDR3 nucleotides read TGTGCCAGCAGTTTAAACAATGGCTACACCTTC.